The 21 T cell receptor beta chains below come from one sample, sequenced in a study of blood T cells in healthy people across ages. The authors ran a second PCR of about 6 to 12 cycles using a sample-barcoded 5' primer and a J-beta primer mix. Each CDR3 protein is one row after TCRdb ran MiXCR on the 5' RACE reads. The sample contains around 990,000 distinct CDR3 sequences, roughly two fifths of which appear only once. The sequenced material came from blood. Every receptor here comes from a man younger than 30 in good health.

The chain employs TRBV5-1 and TRBJ1-1; no clear D gene. Germline V lookup: CDR1 SGHRS, CDR2 YFSETQ. The CDR3 totals 15 residues. The V and J ends lost 0 bases and 1 base respectively, with 10 bases between them. This chain's CDR3 is CASSLGAMENTEAFF. As DNA, the CDR3 is TGCGCCAGCAGCTTGGGAGCCATGGAGAACACTGAAGCTTTCTTT.

This clonotype was detected only a few times. DNA for the CDR3: TGCAGTGCAAGCAAGGACCGCTCCTACTATGGCTACACCTTC. It specifies CSASKDRSYYGYTF. The chain couples TRBV20-1 to TRBJ1-2; D call uncertain. Trimming shortened V by 6 bases and J by 3 bases, and 17 bases separated the two germline ends. The CDR3 is 14 residues long. Germline V gene lookup returns CDR1 DFQATT and CDR2 SNEGSKA (reference sequence).

V and J are TRBV6-1 and TRBJ1-4; D is unclear. The CDR3 consists of 15 residues. The V end lost 10 bases, the J end lost 13 bases, and 28 bases lay between the germline ends. Germline CDR1 MNHNS, CDR2 SASEGT. CDR3 residues: CATKQGALNRDGLFF. The CDR3 DNA reads TGTGCCACAAAGCAAGGTGCCCTTAATAGGGATGGACTGTTTTTT.

In this sample, this clonotype turned up a few times. This sequence joins TRBV20-1 and TRBJ2-1, with TRBD1 matching over 7 bases. The J call could be wrong; TRBJ2-7 is a better fit for the DNA end. The CDR3 runs 13 residues. The germline V gene encodes CDR1 DFQATT and CDR2 SNEGSKA (reference sequence). CDR3 in amino acids: CSADRQGHNEQYF. CDR3 DNA: TGCAGTGCAGACAGACAGGGCCACAATGAGCAGTACTTC.

The chain has TRBV20-1 and TRBJ2-4, with D perhaps being TRBD1 or TRBD2 (6 bases each). V lost 1 base, J lost 5 bases, and 18 bases lay in between. Germline lookup yields CDR1 DFQATT and CDR2 SNEGSKA (reference sequence). The CDR3 spans 16 residues. The CDR3 bases are TGCAGTGCTAGAGGGGTGGGGGGCGCGCTTCAAAACATTCAGTACTTC. It translates to CSARGVGGALQNIQYF.

This clonotype occurred a few times. The genes are TRBV9 and TRBJ1-2; D may be TRBD1 (5 bases). The CDR3 covers 15 residues. Germline CDR1 reads SGDLS; CDR2 reads YYNGEE. The V end lost 3 bases, the J end lost 3 bases, and 15 bases lay between the germline ends. CDR3 DNA sequence: TGTGCCAGCAGCGGGTACGGGGGGGAGGACTATGGCTACACCTTC. Translating it yields CASSGYGGEDYGYTF. Full variable domain (outside the CDR3, taken from reference TRBV9 and TRBJ1-2): DSGVTQTPKHLITATGQRVTLRCSPRSGDLSVYWYQQSLDQGLQFLIQYYNGEERAKGNILERFSAQQFPDLHSELNLSSLELGDSALYFCASSGYGGEDYGYTFGSGTRLTVV.

This rearrangement joins TRBV2 to TRBJ2-7; the match to TRBD1 covers 9 bases. Trimming cost V 7 bases and J 6 bases; bases outside gene matches: 10. The CDR3 runs to 14 residues. The germline gives CDR1 SNHLY, CDR2 FYNNEI. The CDR3 region has the DNA TGTGCCAGCACTAAGGACAGGGGTGAGCGCGAGCAGTACTTC. Amino acids: CASTKDRGEREQYF. Together with reference TRBV2 and TRBJ2-7, the CDR3 gives the full variable domain: EPEVTQTPSHQVTQMGQEVILRCVPISNHLYFYWYRQILGQKVEFLVSFYNNEISEKSEIFDDQFSVERPDGSNFTLKIRSTKLEDSAMYFCASTKDRGEREQYFGPGTRLTVT.

This rearrangement joins TRBV5-1 to TRBJ1-1, with 8 bases aligning to TRBD1. The germline CDR1 and CDR2 sequences are SGHRS and YFSETQ. The CDR3 is 15 residues long. V gave up 0 bases and J gave up 1 base; unmatched junction bases: 2. In DNA, the CDR3 is TGCGCCAGCAGCTTGGGGACAGGGTCGAACACTGAAGCTTTCTTT. It translates to CASSLGTGSNTEAFF.

The CDR3 protein is CASSEDRRAAEAFF. The CDR3 nucleotides read TGTGCCAGCAGTGAGGATAGGAGGGCCGCTGAAGCTTTCTTT. The chain couples TRBV25-1 to TRBJ1-1; unclear D gene. The CDR3 contains 14 residues. Germline CDR1 is MGHDK and CDR2 is SYGVNS. Trimming cost V 3 bases and J 6 bases, with 14 bases left between them.

This clonotype was found a few times. This chain links TRBV20-1 with TRBJ2-7; 9 bases map to TRBD1. Germline-derived CDR1 and CDR2 are DFQATT and SNEGSKA (reference sequence). This CDR3 contains 13 residues. The CDR3 protein is CSPGQGDPYEQYF. The CDR3 DNA reads TGCAGCCCGGGACAGGGTGACCCCTACGAGCAGTACTTC.

This clonotype appeared a few times. The DNA of the CDR3 is TGCAGTGCTAGAGATAGGCGGGTTCTAAGCTCCTACGAGCAGTACTTC. It is translated as CSARDRRVLSSYEQYF. The chain combines TRBV20-1 with TRBJ2-7; the D gene is possibly TRBD2 (5 bases). The CDR3 runs 16 residues. Germline values: CDR1 DFQATT, CDR2 SNEGSKA (reference sequence). The germline V and J ends were trimmed by 0 bases and 0 bases, with 15 bases remaining between them.

The genes are TRBV2 and TRBJ1-4; D is perhaps TRBD1 (5 bases). Germline CDR1 SNHLY, CDR2 FYNNEI. The CDR3 covers 16 residues. V was shortened by 2 bases and J by 2 bases, with 12 bases between the two germline ends. The CDR3, as DNA: TGTGCCAGCAGTGAACAGGGTGGAAAGACTAATGAAAAACTGTTTTTT. Its translation is CASSEQGGKTNEKLFF.

This clonotype was counted a single time. The V call is TRBV12-3 or TRBV12-4, the J call TRBJ2-1; a weak D match, TRBD2 (6 bases). The CDR3 is made up of 12 amino acids. Trimming stripped 5 bases from V and 6 bases from J, with 8 bases between. The CDR3 nucleotides are TGTGCCAGCAGTGGGGACTGCAATGAGCAGTTCTTC. Protein sequence: CASSGDCNEQFF.

This rearrangement joins TRBV6-2 or TRBV6-3 to TRBJ2-3; possibly TRBD1 for D (5 bases). The CDR3 totals 15 residues. CDR1 MNHEY and CDR2 SVGEGT come from the germline V gene. The V and J ends lost 6 bases and 4 bases respectively, with 17 bases between them. The CDR3 sequence: CASRKSPNRPDTQYF. DNA for the CDR3: TGTGCCAGCAGAAAAAGCCCAAACAGGCCAGATACGCAGTATTTT.

The chain links TRBV20-1 to TRBJ2-7, with D perhaps assigned TRBD1 or TRBD2 (6 bases each). The germline gives CDR1 DFQATT, CDR2 SNEGSKA (reference sequence). The CDR3 totals 13 residues. V was trimmed by 3 bases and J by 12 bases, leaving 21 bases between them. The CDR3 nucleotides are TGCAGTGCTAGTATGGGGGGCTCAAGTCAGGCGTACTTC. This gives the protein CSASMGGSSQAYF.

This chain connects TRBV7-2 to TRBJ2-3; D unclear. Germline V lookup: CDR1 SGHTA, CDR2 FQGNSA. Trimming cost V 5 bases and J 8 bases, with 17 bases left between them. CDR3 length: 14 residues. The CDR3 reads CASSQRQTLSTQYF. The CDR3 DNA reads as TGTGCCAGCAGCCAGAGGCAGACGTTAAGTACGCAGTATTTT.

This chain joins TRBV20-1 and TRBJ1-1; no firm D call. V dropped 3 bases and J dropped 5 bases, with 19 bases sitting between them. The CDR3 sequence is 15 residues long. Germline V gives CDR1 DFQATT, CDR2 SNEGSKA (reference sequence). The DNA of the CDR3 is TGCAGTGCTAGGGACTCGGTTAACGGAGGGACTGAAGCTTTCTTT. It yields the protein CSARDSVNGGTEAFF.

The chain links TRBV9 to TRBJ1-1; D uncertain. With 6 bases removed from V and 4 bases from J, the gap between germline ends came to 19 bases. The CDR3 spans 15 residues. Germline CDR1 and CDR2: SGDLS and YYNGEE. For the CDR3, the DNA is TGTGCCAGCAACCCCTACGGGAGTGAGGTCACTGAAGCTTTCTTT. Translating it yields CASNPYGSEVTEAFF.

On this clonotype: One end of the junction varies from germline; a read error may be responsible. The rearrangement links TRBV4-3 to TRBJ1-1; 8 bases align to TRBD1. The germline V gene encodes CDR1 LGHNA and CDR2 YSLEER. The length of the CDR3 is 17 residues. Here the CDR3 DNA reads TGCGCCGGCAGCCAAGGAGCAGGGGGCTGGATGAACACTGAGGCTTTCTTT. Residues: CAGSQGAGGWMNTEAFF.

V usage is TRBV4-3 and J usage is TRBJ1-2, with TRBD1 matching 9 bases. V lost 3 bases and J lost 2; bases outside the gene matches: 7. The germline V gene has CDR1 LGHNA and CDR2 YSLEER. CDR3 length equals 16 residues. The CDR3 DNA reads as TGCGCCAGCAGCCAGGACAGAGGACAGGGGAACTATGGCTACACCTTC. Translation: CASSQDRGQGNYGYTF.

This chain connects TRBV6-2 or TRBV6-3 to TRBJ1-1; D ambiguous. Per germline, CDR1 MNHEY and CDR2 SVGEGT. The CDR3 covers 14 residues. The V and J ends lost 6 bases and 6 bases respectively, with 17 bases between them. The CDR3 here is CASRNSLWAPEAFF. The DNA of the CDR3 is TGTGCCAGCAGAAACTCCCTATGGGCACCTGAAGCTTTCTTT.